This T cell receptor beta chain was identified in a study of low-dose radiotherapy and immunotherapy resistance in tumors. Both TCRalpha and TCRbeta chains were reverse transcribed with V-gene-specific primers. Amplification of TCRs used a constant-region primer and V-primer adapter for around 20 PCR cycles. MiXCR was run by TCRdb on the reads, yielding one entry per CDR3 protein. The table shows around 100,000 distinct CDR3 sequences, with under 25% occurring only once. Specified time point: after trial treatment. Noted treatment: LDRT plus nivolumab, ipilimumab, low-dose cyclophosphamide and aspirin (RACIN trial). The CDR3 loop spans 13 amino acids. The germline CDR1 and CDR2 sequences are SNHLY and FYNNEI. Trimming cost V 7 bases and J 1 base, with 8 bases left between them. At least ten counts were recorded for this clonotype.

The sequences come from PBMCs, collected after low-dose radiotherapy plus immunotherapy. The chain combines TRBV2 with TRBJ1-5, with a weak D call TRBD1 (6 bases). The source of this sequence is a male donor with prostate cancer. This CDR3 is CASNRESNQPQHF. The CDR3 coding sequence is TGTGCCAGCAACAGGGAGAGCAATCAGCCCCAGCATTTT.